Listed below are T cell receptor beta chains from one sample, sequenced in a study of cytomegalovirus exposure and HLA in healthy donors. Here immunoSEQ multiplex PCR was the method, and the copy in TCRdb shows in-frame clones only, minus some. This sample yields about 120,000 clones, of which 70% to 90% are seen a single time; about 1.5% belongs to the top ten. The sample was PBMCs. These receptors were taken from a woman in her 30s in good health and CMV-seropositive. Each CDR3 is given with its conserved first and last residue. D genes are given only for firm matches. Clone size appears in some rows only: once, few, many, or a class for an expanded clone.

j_call cdr3_length clone_size d_call v_call cdr3_aa cdr3_nt
TRBJ1-4 15 few - TRBV4-3 CASSQENYGGEKLFF TGCGCCAGCAGCCAAGAGAATTACGGAGGAGAAAAACTGTTTTTT
TRBJ2-1 16 - - TRBV18 CASSPPARASYNEQFF TGTGCCAGCTCACCACCGGCCAGGGCCTCCTACAATGAGCAGTTCTTC
TRBJ1-3 14 - TRBD1 TRBV2 CASSNRGLGNTIYF TGTGCCAGCAGTAACAGGGGACTTGGAAACACCATATATTTT
TRBJ2-1 15 - TRBD2 TRBV11-2 CASSLEAGGRIEQFF TGTGCCAGCAGCTTAGAGGCGGGAGGAAGAATTGAGCAGTTCTTC
TRBJ1-2 13 - - TRBV5-6 CASRLTGAYGYTF TGTGCCAGCAGACTCACAGGTGCTTATGGCTACACCTTC
TRBJ2-3 20 - - TRBV4-2 CASSQVIGAWGPGGKDTQYF TGTGCCAGCAGCCAAGTAATTGGAGCGTGGGGGCCGGGGGGTAAAGATACGCAGTATTTT
TRBJ2-1 16 once - TRBV14 CASSLGAGRLNNEQFF TGTGCCAGCAGCCTGGGTGCGGGACGGTTGAACAATGAGCAGTTCTTC
TRBJ2-1 14 - TRBD2 TRBV5-1 CASSLGSGGNEQFF TGCGCCAGCAGCTTGGGCTCGGGGGGCAATGAGCAGTTCTTC
TRBJ2-1 12 - - TRBV10-3 CAISVKNNEQFF TGTGCCATCAGTGTTAAAAACAATGAGCAGTTCTTC
TRBJ1-2 13 - - TRBV7-9 CASSFSVLMGYTF TGTGCCAGCAGCTTTTCGGTCCTAATGGGCTACACCTTC
TRBJ2-1 13 - - TRBV5-6 CASSLSTGNEQFF TGTGCCAGCAGCTTGAGCACCGGGAATGAGCAGTTCTTC
TRBJ2-3 15 once TRBD2 TRBV10-2 CASHPGTSATDTQYF TGCGCCAGCCATCCCGGGACTAGCGCAACAGATACGCAGTATTTT
TRBJ1-5 14 - - TRBV27 CASSLYRGDQPQHF TGTGCCAGCAGTTTATACCGGGGGGATCAGCCCCAGCATTTT
TRBJ1-1 15 - TRBD1 TRBV30 CAWSPGGTANTEAFF TGTGCCTGGAGTCCAGGGGGGACAGCGAACACTGAAGCTTTCTTT
TRBJ2-5 12 - TRBD1 TRBV10-3 CATRQGVETQYF TGTGCCACTCGACAGGGGGTAGAGACCCAGTACTTC
TRBJ2-7 15 few TRBD2 TRBV18 CASSPRTSGSYEQYF TGTGCCAGCTCCCCGAGGACTAGCGGCTCCTACGAGCAGTACTTC
TRBJ2-7 16 - TRBD1 TRBV10-3 CAISESRGQGAYEQYF TGTGCCATCAGTGAGTCTAGGGGACAGGGGGCCTACGAGCAGTACTTC
TRBJ2-2 18 - TRBD2 TRBV18 CASSPRPTSGMNTGELFF TGTGCCAGCTCACCACGACCGACTAGCGGGATGAACACCGGGGAGCTGTTTTTT
TRBJ1-1 15 - TRBD1 TRBV5-1 CASSYGQGKDTEAFF TGCGCCAGCAGCTACGGACAGGGCAAGGACACTGAAGCTTTCTTT
TRBJ2-2 15 few TRBD1 TRBV7-2 CASRWDRQNTGELFF TGTGCCAGCAGGTGGGACAGGCAAAACACCGGGGAGCTGTTTTTT
TRBJ2-2 13 - TRBD1 TRBV9 CASGTGVPGELFF TGTGCCAGCGGCACAGGGGTCCCCGGGGAGCTGTTTTTT
TRBJ2-1 19 - TRBD2 TRBV30 CAWSLWMGEGRRSYNEQFF TGTGCCTGGAGTCTATGGATGGGGGAGGGCCGGAGGTCCTACAATGAGCAGTTCTTC
TRBJ1-2 15 - TRBD1 TRBV10-2 CASSAGQGPSYGYTF TGCGCCAGCAGTGCCGGACAGGGACCCTCCTATGGCTACACCTTC
TRBJ2-5 15 many TRBD2 TRBV7-2 CASSLQRGGGETQYF TGTGCCAGCAGCTTACAGCGGGGGGGCGGGGAGACCCAGTACTTC
TRBJ1-4 15 - - TRBV9 CASSVGTTVSEKLFF TGTGCCAGCAGCGTAGGTACGACAGTTAGTGAAAAACTGTTTTTT
TRBJ1-1 13 few - TRBV19 CASSDRQNTEAFF TGTGCCAGTAGTGACAGACAAAACACTGAAGCTTTCTTT
TRBJ2-5 16 - TRBD2 TRBV10-2 CASRPGIAGHQETQYF TGCGCCAGCAGGCCCGGGATAGCGGGCCACCAAGAGACCCAGTACTTC